Below are 5 T cell receptor beta chains sequenced from a single sample in a study of T cell responses to AZD1222 COVID-19 vaccine. Sequenced by immunoSEQ multiplex PCR; TCRdb stores in-frame clones only, minus some. Altogether approximately 120,000 clones are present, approximately 86% being singletons, with the ten largest covering over 10%. The sequencing used peripheral blood, collected on day 0 of MenACWY control vaccination. Receptors originate from an adult in good health.

The chain combines TRBV7-8 with TRBJ2-7, with D unresolved. Between the trimmed V and J ends, which lost 1 base and 6 bases, there was a span of 13 bases. The CDR3 totals 14 residues. Per the germline V gene, CDR1 is SGHVS and CDR2 is FQNEAQ. The CDR3 reads CASSLGRPFPEQYF. CDR3 DNA: TGTGCCAGCAGCTTAGGAAGACCTTTCCCCGAGCAGTACTTC.

This chain connects TRBV10-3 to TRBJ1-1; weak D call: TRBD1 (5 bases). CDR1 is ENHRY, CDR2 SYGVKD, per germline. Deletions cut 6 bases from V and 1 base from J, with 12 bases between. This CDR3 has 14 residues. As DNA, the CDR3 is TGTGCCATCAGCCCCGGGACGGCGAACACTGAAGCTTTCTTT. It encodes CAISPGTANTEAFF.

This chain uses TRBV6-5 with TRBJ2-1; 10 nucleotides match TRBD1. The CDR3 spans 15 residues. V lost 6 bases to trimming and J lost 2 bases; unmatched junction nucleotides: 4. The germline CDR1 and CDR2 sequences are MNHEY and SVGAGI. CDR3 nucleotide sequence: TGTGCCAGCAGATCCGGGACAGGGGCCTACAATGAGCAGTTCTTC. This translates into CASRSGTGAYNEQFF.

The chain joins TRBV3-1 (or the pseudogene TRBV3-2) to TRBJ2-7; 8 nucleotides agree with TRBD2. This CDR3 is built from 15 residues. Germline V gene sequence: CDR1 LGHDT, CDR2 YNNKEL (reference sequence). Trimming at V came to 4 bases and at J to 3 bases, leaving 8 bases not matched to a gene. The CDR3 DNA is TGTGCCAGCAGCCCCGCCAGCGGGGGTCACTACGAGCAGTACTTC. Protein product: CASSPASGGHYEQYF.

CDR3 nucleotide sequence: TGTGCCAGCTTCGGTTTGCTAAATAGAGGTGGCTACACCTTC. Its translation: CASFGLLNRGGYTF. The chain links TRBV27 to TRBJ1-2, with no clear D. The germline V and J ends were trimmed by 8 bases and 7 bases, with 20 bases remaining between them. CDR3 length: 14 residues. Germline V gene data show CDR1 as MNHEY and CDR2 as SMNVEV (reference sequence).